This passage covers 27 T cell receptor beta chains from one sample sequenced in a study of response to subunit inactivated influenza vaccine. TCRdb recomputed calls from the RT-PCR reads with MiXCR, one row per CDR3 protein. This sample has roughly 190,000 distinct CDR3 sequences; approximately 12% occur once, and the top ten carry around 32%. These same data were also listed under a study on T cells expressing NK-cell markers. From that report: Template switching by 5'RACE with UMIs generated the TCR beta cDNA.

The source was CD8+ T cells sorted from PBMCs, collected 12 days after vaccination. The receptors derive from a middle-aged man who received an inactivated influenza vaccine.

This clonotype came up a few times. This chain uses TRBV7-9 with TRBJ2-2, with D uncertain. V dropped 5 bases and J dropped 5 bases, with 12 bases sitting between them. From germline, CDR1 is SEHNR and CDR2 FQNEAQ (reference sequence). The CDR3 runs to 14 residues. The CDR3 reads CASSRIQGTGELFF. CDR3 nucleotide sequence: TGTGCCAGCAGCAGAATCCAAGGGACCGGGGAGCTGTTTTTT.

The CDR3, as DNA: TGTGCCAGCAGCTTTAACCGGGGCACGGGGAATGAGCAGTTCTTC. Translation gives CASSFNRGTGNEQFF. The chain uses TRBV7-8 and TRBJ2-1; possibly TRBD1 or TRBD2 for D (5 bases each). Germline loops: CDR1 SGHVS, CDR2 FQNEAQ. Trimming cost V 3 bases and J 7 bases, with 16 bases left between them. The CDR3 is made up of 15 amino acids.

CDR3 region: CASSQAQGPGELFF. CDR3 DNA sequence: TGCGCCAGCAGCCAAGCTCAAGGGCCCGGGGAGCTGTTTTTT. The J gene is TRBJ2-2, the V gene TRBV4-1, with unresolved D. The germline V gene encodes CDR1 MGHRA and CDR2 YSYEKL. V lost 1 base and J 6 bases, leaving 9 bases between the germline ends. The CDR3 length is 14 residues.

This clonotype was picked up a small number of times. The chain combines TRBV9 with TRBJ1-1; 8 bases line up with TRBD1. This CDR3 has 15 amino acids. V trimming: 4 bases; J trimming: 1 base; junction bases outside the gene matches: 6. Germline V lookup: CDR1 SGDLS, CDR2 YYNGEE. CDR3 in DNA: TGTGCCAGCAGCCCCCGGGACAGGCCGAACACTGAAGCTTTCTTT. It translates to CASSPRDRPNTEAFF.

The rearrangement links TRBV5-1 to TRBJ2-7; 10 nucleotides line up with TRBD2. The CDR3 is made up of 16 amino acids. V lost 1 base and J lost 3; bases outside the gene matches: 7. Germline CDR1 reads SGHRS; CDR2 reads YFSETQ. Written as DNA, the CDR3 is TGCGCCAGCAGCTTGTACGGGACTAGCGACTACTACGAGCAGTACTTC. Translation gives CASSLYGTSDYYEQYF.

The J gene is TRBJ2-7, the V gene TRBV5-6; TRBD2 aligns across 9 bases. Germline values: CDR1 SGHDT, CDR2 YYEEEE. The junction had 4 bases not matched to a gene; V was cut back by 0 bases and J by 6 bases. CDR3 size: 14 residues. CDR3 loop: CASSLGGRAIEQYF. The CDR3 DNA follows: TGTGCCAGCAGCTTGGGCGGGAGGGCCATCGAGCAGTACTTC.

The chain employs TRBV7-9 and TRBJ2-4, with a possible D match to TRBD2 (5 bases). Looked up from germline, CDR1 is SEHNR and CDR2 is FQNEAQ (reference sequence). Trimming shortened V by 5 bases and J by 4 bases, and 12 bases separated the two germline ends. The CDR3 is 14 amino acids. This chain's CDR3 is CASSPPPGKNIQYF. For the CDR3, the DNA is TGTGCCAGCAGCCCACCCCCGGGAAAAAACATTCAGTACTTC.

The table lists this clonotype with many counts. This rearrangement joins TRBV3-1 to TRBJ2-5; no reliable D call. With 0 bases removed from V and 5 bases from J, the gap between germline ends came to 16 bases. Germline V CDR1 and CDR2: LGHDT, YNNKEL (reference sequence). The CDR3 runs 16 residues. CDR3 coding DNA: TGTGCCAGCAGCCAAGAGGTTGGCCGCCTTGGTGAGACCCAGTACTTC. Protein product: CASSQEVGRLGETQYF.

The V call is TRBV10-2, the J call TRBJ2-3; no reliable D call. The CDR3 loop spans 13 amino acids. Trimming cost V 2 bases and J 6 bases, with 9 bases left between them. Germline CDR1 and CDR2: WSHSY and SAAADI. CDR3 coding DNA: TGCGCCAGCAGTGAGGTCTCCGCGGATACGCAGTATTTT. It codes for CASSEVSADTQYF.

This clonotype has a handful of counts. This chain joins TRBV4-1 and TRBJ2-1; D is unresolved. The germline V gene encodes CDR1 MGHRA and CDR2 YSYEKL. This CDR3 comprises 15 residues. The V gene lost 2 bases and the J gene lost 5 bases, with 13 bases spanning the gap. CDR3 region: CASSQLVVENNEQFF. DNA of the CDR3: TGCGCCAGCAGCCAACTTGTAGTTGAGAACAATGAGCAGTTCTTC.

This clonotype was detected a few times. V usage is TRBV12-3 or TRBV12-4 and J usage is TRBJ2-5, with 12 bases matching TRBD2. This CDR3 region has 16 residues. Trimming took 5 bases from V and 5 from J; bases not matched to a gene: 9. In nucleotides, the CDR3 is TGTGCCAGCAGTGGTCTAGCGGGAGGGCCGTTGGAGACCCAGTACTTC. This sequence encodes CASSGLAGGPLETQYF.

The chain uses TRBV4-1 and TRBJ2-2; 7 bases line up with TRBD1. This CDR3 comprises 16 residues. V was pared by 1 base and J by 3 bases, with 5 bases of the junction left unmatched. CDR1 MGHRA and CDR2 YSYEKL come from the germline V gene. The CDR3 bases are TGCGCCAGCAGCCAAGTAGACAGGGTGGACACCGGGGAGCTGTTTTTT. It codes for CASSQVDRVDTGELFF.

This clonotype has more than one count but fewer than ten. J is TRBJ2-7 and V is TRBV4-3, with a weak D call TRBD2 (6 bases). The CDR3 has 17 amino acids. Germline CDR1 and CDR2: LGHNA and YSLEER. The germline V and J ends were trimmed by 3 bases and 6 bases, with 24 bases remaining between them. The CDR3 bases are TGCGCCAGCAGCCAGGTCCAGTGGGGGGAGGAGGTCGCCGAGCAGTACTTC. It translates to CASSQVQWGEEVAEQYF.

This clonotype was picked up a small number of times. The V call is TRBV4-3, the J call TRBJ2-1; 10 nucleotides agree with TRBD2. CDR1 and CDR2 from the germline V gene are LGHNA and YSLEER. Trimming took 1 base from V and 10 from J; bases not matched to a gene: 10. CDR3 length: 16 amino acids. CDR3 amino acids: CASSQVPAGGRNEQFF. The CDR3 DNA follows: TGCGCCAGCAGCCAAGTTCCAGCGGGGGGGCGAAACGAGCAGTTCTTC.

The chain has TRBV6-2 or TRBV6-3 and TRBJ2-7; D not resolved. The V gene lost 6 bases and the J gene lost 2 bases, with 11 bases spanning the gap. The CDR3 has 13 residues. Germline V gives CDR1 MNHEY, CDR2 SVGEGT. CDR3 sequence (DNA): TGTGCCAGCAGCCCCGGGTGGACCTACGAGCAGTACTTC. It translates to CASSPGWTYEQYF.

At least ten counts were recorded for this clonotype. The chain uses TRBV24-1 and TRBJ2-1, with D uncertain. V lost 2 bases, J lost 5 bases, and 12 bases lay in between. Germline lookup yields CDR1 KGHDR and CDR2 SFDVKD. The CDR3 covers 15 residues. CDR3 coding DNA: TGTGCCACCAGTGATTCATCGACAAGGCACAATGAGCAGTTCTTC. This codes for CATSDSSTRHNEQFF.

This clonotype was counted between two and nine times. This chain connects TRBV18 to TRBJ2-6; D is unresolved. Germline lookup yields CDR1 KGHSH and CDR2 LQKENI. CDR3 length: 15 amino acids. Trimming took off 2 bases at V and 0 bases at J, with 5 bases between the two ends. Here the CDR3 reads CASSPVHSGANVLTF. The CDR3 bases are TGTGCCAGCTCACCAGTACACTCTGGGGCCAACGTCCTGACTTTC.

This clonotype occurred a few times. This chain links TRBV11-2 with TRBJ2-1, with 7 bases fitting TRBD1. The V segment lost 5 bases and the J segment 10 bases; nucleotides outside the gene matches: 8. Germline V lookup: CDR1 SGHAT, CDR2 FQNNGV. CDR3 length equals 13 residues. The CDR3 DNA is TGTGCCAGCAGCGTCACGACAGGGCGCGAGCAGTTCTTC. Amino acid sequence: CASSVTTGREQFF.

This clonotype was seen many times. CDR3: CSASKSSYNSPLHF. As DNA, the CDR3 is TGCAGTGCTTCTAAGAGCTCCTATAATTCACCCCTCCACTTT. This sequence joins TRBV20-1 and TRBJ1-6; D remains unclear. Germline CDR1 is DFQATT and CDR2 is SNEGSKA (reference sequence). The V gene lost 5 bases and the J gene lost 0 bases, with 8 bases spanning the gap. The CDR3 loop spans 14 amino acids.

This clonotype occurred many times. The rearrangement joins TRBV5-1 to TRBJ2-1; D not certain. The CDR3 sequence is 15 residues long. The V gene lost 2 bases and the J gene lost 4 bases, with 13 bases spanning the gap. The V gene's germline CDR1 is SGHRS and CDR2 YFSETQ. The CDR3 reads CASSLAAPDYNEQFF. The CDR3 nucleotides are TGCGCCAGCAGCTTAGCAGCCCCGGATTACAATGAGCAGTTCTTC.

This clonotype was seen repeatedly, ten times or more. The gene calls are TRBV15 and TRBJ2-2, with TRBD2 matching 8 bases. Losses at the gene ends were 8 bases for V and 0 bases for J; bases not matched to a gene: 5. This CDR3 contains 15 residues. The V gene's germline CDR1 is LNHNV and CDR2 YYDKDF (reference sequence). The CDR3 region is CATGREVTNTGELFF. The DNA for the CDR3 is TGTGCCACCGGGCGGGAGGTAACGAACACCGGGGAGCTGTTTTTT.

This clonotype has a handful of counts. The rearrangement links TRBV27 to TRBJ2-1; TRBD1 matches at 7 bases. Germline V gives CDR1 MNHEY, CDR2 SMNVEV (reference sequence). This CDR3 has 15 amino acids. Unmatched junction bases numbered 12, after V lost 5 bases and J lost 8 bases. The CDR3 DNA reads as TGTGCCAGCAGTACCGGGACAGAGTATGGGGATGAGCAGTTCTTC. It translates to CASSTGTEYGDEQFF.

This clonotype has more than one count but fewer than ten. The rearrangement uses TRBV7-6 and TRBJ2-7; 9 bases line up with TRBD1. CDR1 SGHVS and CDR2 FNYEAQ come from the germline V gene. V dropped 2 bases and J dropped 5; count of bases not matched to a gene: 13. The length of the CDR3 is 17 residues. CDR3 in DNA: TGTGCCAGCAGCTTAATTACAGGGGGCCTTTTTGGAGACGAGCAGTACTTC. Translated, it gives CASSLITGGLFGDEQYF.

This chain joins TRBV27 and TRBJ2-7; 9 nucleotides line up with TRBD1. Germline CDR1 reads MNHEY; CDR2 reads SMNVEV (reference sequence). This CDR3 has 13 amino acids. Trimming cost V 8 bases and J 6 bases; bases outside gene matches: 8. DNA for the CDR3: TGTGCCAGCGGGTGGACAGGGGATACCGAGCAGTACTTC. Its translation is CASGWTGDTEQYF.

The chain employs TRBV29-1 and TRBJ2-7, with 10 bases lining up with TRBD2. Trimming cost V 4 bases and J 3 bases; bases outside gene matches: 6. The CDR3 has 14 residues. Germline CDR1 and CDR2: SQVTM and ANQGSEA. Written as DNA, the CDR3 is TGCAGCGTTGCCTCTAGCGGGAGAATCTACGAGCAGTACTTC. Its translation: CSVASSGRIYEQYF.

In this sample, this clonotype turned up a few times. The chain joins TRBV12-3 or TRBV12-4 to TRBJ2-1; 16 bases map to TRBD2. The CDR3 covers 16 residues. Losses at the gene ends were 5 bases for V and 9 bases for J; bases not matched to a gene: 7. This CDR3 reads CASSLGTSGGALEQFF. CDR3 in DNA: TGTGCCAGCAGTCTCGGGACTAGCGGGGGGGCACTTGAGCAGTTCTTC.

This chain joins TRBV7-9 and TRBJ2-3; unclear D gene. The V end was cut by 2 bases, the J end by 3 bases, with 3 bases between. The CDR3 spans 12 residues. Germline V gene lookup returns CDR1 SEHNR and CDR2 FQNEAQ (reference sequence). DNA for the CDR3: TGTGCCAGCAGCTTAATGACAGATACGCAGTATTTT. This gives the protein CASSLMTDTQYF.